This record looks at one T cell receptor (beta chain) sequence and its context. Its antigen is not identified. These data originate in a study of T cells in Graves' hyperthyroidism and ophthalmopathy. Across the whole study: At the time of initial diagnosis and before any treatment, peripheral blood was collected. Study conclusions and caveats: Blood also showed most of the thyroid clonotypes that were expanded above 0.001.

Newly diagnosed hyperthyroidism patients aged 18 to 65 years had disease lasting under 2 months. Germline V gene sequence: CDR1 LNHDA, CDR2 SQIVND (reference sequence). V lost 3 bases and J 3 bases, leaving 7 bases between the germline ends. This CDR3 contains 13 residues. From RNA transcripts, TCR beta CDR3 regions were amplified. HTBI primers were the set used in a first-round RT-PCR of the TCR CDR3. TCRdb reprocessed the multiplex PCR reads with MiXCR, giving one entry per CDR3 protein. Among roughly 300,000 distinct CDR3 sequences listed, under 25% were seen once. The sample comprised blood. The clonotype originates from a woman in her forties or fifties with Graves' hyperthyroidism. The chain combines TRBV19 with TRBJ2-3; perhaps D is TRBD1 or TRBD2 (5 bases each). CDR3 amino acids: CASSIWGTDTQYF. CDR3 DNA sequence: TGTGCCAGTAGTATCTGGGGGACAGATACGCAGTATTTT.